This TCR beta chain was observed in a study of shared clonotypes between healthy human individuals. This table comes from immunoSEQ multiplex PCR, and its TCRdb copy is limited to in-frame clones, with some not included. This sample has some 1.5 million clones, with roughly 96% found just once. Germline-derived CDR1 and CDR2 are KGHSH and LQKENI. The CDR3 spans 14 residues. V gave up 4 bases and J gave up 1 base; unmatched junction bases: 3. This sequence was found in a man aged 25 to 40 in good health. The V and J genes are TRBV18 and TRBJ1-1, with 7 bases aligning to TRBD1. The material sequenced was naive CD4+ T cells sorted from blood. Subset denoted: CD45RA+ positively selected. The CDR3: CASSRGTENTEAFF. CDR3 in DNA: TGTGCCAGCTCACGTGGGACAGAGAACACTGAAGCTTTCTTT.